This T cell receptor beta chain comes out of a study of OX40 agonist ivuxolimab in advanced cancers. Background on the study: Dosing consisted of intravenous ivuxolimab at 0.01 to 10 mg/kg every 2 weeks. Antecedent anti-PD-1, anti-PD-L1 or anti-CTLA-4 therapy was permissible, with about 39% having received some. Aged roughly 20 to 85 with a mean of roughly 63 years, they were 82.7% male. Findings of the study overall: Some patients who did not respond also had low normalized T-cell clonal expansion.

Remarks on this clone: Its antigen is still unknown.

The junction had 13 bases not matched to a gene; V was cut back by 7 bases and J by 2 bases. The CDR3 spans 16 residues. Germline CDR1 reads SNHLY; CDR2 reads FYNNEI. Clones were sequenced by immunoSEQ multiplex PCR, and TCRdb holds only the in-frame ones, with some missing. The sample yields over 65,000 clones, around 83% seen once. The clonotype was recovered from an adult with an advanced solid tumor such as melanoma, head and neck, liver or kidney cancer. This sequence joins TRBV2 and TRBJ1-1, with 7 nucleotides matching TRBD1. The specimen comprised CD4+ or CD8+ T cells sorted from blood, sampled in a trial of the OX40 agonist ivuxolimab. The DNA for the CDR3 is TGTGCCAGCAAAAAGACCAACAGGGGCTATAACACTGAAGCTTTCTTT. As protein: CASKKTNRGYNTEAFF.